A selection of T cell receptor beta chains follows, all from one sample in a study of immune heterogeneity within non-small cell lung tumors. TCRdb independently ran MiXCR on the multiplex PCR reads; one entry per CDR3 protein. This sample has 5,000 to 6,000 distinct CDR3 sequences; around a fifth occur once, and the top ten carry 9% to 10%. The material sequenced was lung tumor tissue. These receptors were obtained from a woman aged 60-75 years with non-small cell lung cancer. The CDR3 runs from the conserved cysteine through the conserved F or W. The D gene is left open where the match is weak. Rows give clone size only sometimes, using once, few, many, or a class for an expanded clone.

d_gene | abundance | j_gene | v_gene | CDR3aa | CDR3nt
TRBD2 | medium-sized | TRBJ2-7 | TRBV7-2 | CASSPLGLAGGDEQYF | TGTGCCAGCAGCCCTTTGGGACTAGCGGGAGGGGACGAGCAGTACTTC
. | few | TRBJ2-5 | TRBV14 | CASSLSGPQETQYF | TGTGCCAGCAGCCTATCGGGCCCCCAAGAGACCCAGTACTTC
. | few | TRBJ2-3 | TRBV4-2 | CARSPTEISTDTQYF | TGTGCCAGAAGCCCGACAGAAATTAGCACAGATACGCAGTATTTT
. | medium-sized | TRBJ1-4 | TRBV28 | CASSLRGTNEKLFF | TGTGCCAGCAGTTTACGTGGGACTAATGAAAAACTGTTTTTT
TRBD2 | medium-sized | TRBJ2-5 | TRBV20-1 | CSAASGILGETQYF | TGCAGTGCGGCTAGCGGGATTTTGGGAGAGACCCAGTACTTC
. | many | TRBJ2-7 | TRBV5-6 | CASTPADSSYEQYF | TGTGCCAGCACCCCGGCTGATAGCTCCTACGAGCAGTACTTC
. | medium-sized | TRBJ2-6 | TRBV10-3 | CAITSTTSSGANVLTF | TGTGCCATCACCTCGACTACTTCCTCTGGGGCCAACGTCCTGACTTTC
TRBD2 | medium-sized | TRBJ2-3 | TRBV27 | CASSLSGLAGADTQYF | TGTGCCAGCAGTTTATCGGGACTAGCGGGAGCGGATACGCAGTATTTT
. | medium-sized | TRBJ1-6 | TRBV28 | CASSLSRGNNSPLHF | TGTGCCAGCAGCCTCTCTAGAGGGAACAATTCACCCCTCCACTTT
. | medium-sized | TRBJ1-6 | TRBV15 | CATSRDISNSPLHF | TGTGCCACCAGCAGAGATATCAGTAATTCACCCCTCCACTTT
. | many | TRBJ2-1 | TRBV7-2 | CASSLAQAFGEQFF | TGTGCCAGCAGCTTAGCGCAGGCTTTCGGTGAGCAGTTCTTC
. | medium-sized | TRBJ2-4 | TRBV20-1 | CSAYSPIHKAKNIQYF | TGCAGTGCTTACTCTCCGATACACAAAGCCAAAAACATTCAGTACTTC
. | few | TRBJ2-5 | TRBV5-1 | CASSLATTETQYF | TGCGCCAGCAGCTTGGCCACTACCGAGACCCAGTACTTC
TRBD2 | . | TRBJ2-1 | TRBV7-8 | CASSPWTSGIYNEQFF | TGTGCCAGCAGCCCGTGGACTAGCGGGATCTACAATGAGCAGTTCTTC
TRBD2 | . | TRBJ2-3 | TRBV7-3 | CASSMIAGGTDTKYF | TGTGCCAGCAGCATGATAGCGGGAGGCACAGATACGAAGTATTTT
TRBD1 | medium-sized | TRBJ1-1 | TRBV20-1 | CSVGQDHMNTEAFF | TGCAGTGTGGGACAGGACCACATGAACACTGAAGCTTTCTTT
. | large | TRBJ2-7 | TRBV19 | CASSIGYEQYF | TGTGCCAGTAGTATCGGCTACGAGCAGTACTTC
. | medium-sized | TRBJ1-6 | TRBV5-6 | CASSFERLGGNSPLHF | TGTGCCAGCAGCTTCGAGAGACTGGGGGGAAATTCACCCCTCCACTTT
TRBD1 | large | TRBJ2-7 | TRBV5-1 | CASSVPGQGSEQYF | TGCGCCAGCAGCGTACCGGGACAGGGTTCCGAGCAGTACTTC
. | . | TRBJ2-1 | TRBV7-3 | CASSLSGDSYNEQFF | TGTGCCAGCAGCCTCAGCGGAGACTCCTACAATGAGCAGTTCTTC
. | few | TRBJ1-2 | TRBV29-1 | CSVEDVFGGYTF | TGCAGCGTTGAAGACGTTTTTGGCGGCTACACCTTC
. | medium-sized | TRBJ1-2 | TRBV20-1 | CSARGIWGGYTF | TGCAGTGCTAGAGGAATCTGGGGCGGCTACACCTTC
TRBD1 | many | TRBJ1-1 | TRBV6-1 | CASRRTGETEAFF | TGTGCCAGCAGAAGGACAGGGGAGACTGAAGCTTTCTTT
TRBD1 | . | TRBJ1-2 | TRBV7-2 | CASSLDNRGAHGYTF | TGTGCCAGCAGCTTAGATAACAGGGGGGCCCATGGCTACACCTTC
. | medium-sized | TRBJ1-5 | TRBV30 | CAWSREKTSNQPQHF | TGTGCCTGGAGTCGGGAAAAGACTAGCAATCAGCCCCAGCATTTT
TRBD2 | . | TRBJ2-3 | TRBV4-2 | CASSQTTSSADTQYF | TGTGCCAGCAGCCAAACGACTAGCAGTGCAGATACGCAGTATTTT
TRBD1 | large | TRBJ1-6 | TRBV28 | CASSLTGYRGFNSPLHF | TGTGCCAGCAGTTTGACAGGGTACAGAGGGTTTAATTCACCCCTCCACTTT
. | . | TRBJ1-1 | TRBV27 | CASSLSPGLGTEDFF | TGTGCCAGCAGTTTATCCCCGGGCCTGGGCACTGAAGATTTCTTT
TRBD1 | medium-sized | TRBJ2-2 | TRBV5-1 | CASSLAGTGGTGELFF | TGCGCCAGCAGCTTGGCCGGTACAGGGGGCACCGGGGAGCTGTTTTTT
. | medium-sized | TRBJ2-1 | TRBV27 | CASSFGAGPSSYNEQFF | TGTGCCAGCAGTTTTGGGGCAGGACCCAGCTCCTACAATGAGCAGTTCTTC
. | medium-sized | TRBJ2-1 | TRBV15 | CATSRDFGTLDYNEQFF | TGTGCCACCAGCAGAGATTTCGGTACTTTAGACTACAATGAGCAGTTCTTC
. | medium-sized | TRBJ2-7 | TRBV5-1 | CASSFGPTSYEQYF | TGCGCCAGCAGCTTTGGCCCAACCTCCTACGAGCAGTACTTC
. | . | TRBJ1-2 | TRBV6-4 | CASSEGIFYGYTF | TGTGCCAGCAGTGAGGGCATCTTCTATGGCTACACCTTC
. | medium-sized | TRBJ1-2 | TRBV12-3/TRBV12-4 | CASSWGSGPYGYTF | TGTGCCAGCAGTTGGGGCTCGGGGCCCTATGGCTACACCTTC
TRBD1 | medium-sized | TRBJ1-6 | TRBV6-4 | CASGGQVWSNSPLHF | TGTGCCAGCGGGGGACAGGTATGGTCTAATTCACCCCTCCACTTT
TRBD2 | many | TRBJ2-7 | TRBV3-1 | CASSQGLAGAYEQYF | TGTGCCAGCAGCCAAGGACTAGCGGGAGCCTACGAGCAGTACTTC
TRBD1 | medium-sized | TRBJ1-1 | TRBV28 | CASSWTGRNTEAFF | TGTGCCAGCAGTTGGACAGGGAGGAACACTGAAGCTTTCTTT
TRBD1 | medium-sized | TRBJ1-4 | TRBV6-6 | CASSYGQGEGKLFF | TGTGCCAGCAGTTACGGGCAGGGGGAAGGAAAACTGTTTTTT
TRBD1 | many | TRBJ2-3 | TRBV6-1 | CASSKDRGLTDTQYF | TGTGCCAGCAGCAAGGACAGGGGGCTCACAGATACGCAGTATTTT
. | many | TRBJ1-5 | TRBV20-1 | CSGGGFGQPQHF | TGCAGTGGGGGCGGTTTTGGTCAGCCCCAGCATTTT
TRBD2 | few | TRBJ2-4 | TRBV5-1 | CASSLESPGTSGRSTKNIQYF | TGCGCCAGCAGCTTGGAAAGTCCCGGGACTAGCGGGAGGTCTACCAAAAACATTCAGTACTTC
. | medium-sized | TRBJ2-5 | TRBV20-1 | CSARPLVAYQETQYF | TGCAGTGCTAGGCCCTTGGTAGCGTACCAAGAGACCCAGTACTTC
. | . | TRBJ1-4 | TRBV5-1 | CASSLWQDNEKLFF | TGCGCCAGCAGCTTGTGGCAGGATAATGAAAAACTGTTTTTT
. | medium-sized | TRBJ2-7 | TRBV30 | CAWSAPGHDSSEQYF | TGTGCCTGGAGTGCCCCGGGACACGACAGCTCCGAGCAGTACTTC
. | medium-sized | TRBJ2-7 | TRBV20-1 | CSATPDSIYEQYF | TGCAGTGCTACCCCGGACTCGATCTACGAGCAGTACTTC
. | medium-sized | TRBJ2-7 | TRBV7-6 | CASSTGIAGEQYF | TGTGCCAGCAGCACCGGGATAGCAGGCGAGCAGTACTTC
. | . | TRBJ2-2 | TRBV15 | CATSPGGPAMNTGELFF | TGTGCCACCAGCCCCGGTGGGCCCGCCATGAACACCGGGGAGCTGTTTTTT
. | . | TRBJ1-2 | TRBV10-3 | CAISESRGAGYTF | TGTGCCATCAGTGAGTCTCGTGGGGCTGGCTACACCTTC
. | . | TRBJ1-5 | TRBV13 | CASSLGYGYGNQPQNF | TGTGCCAGCAGCTTAGGCTATGGGTATGGCAATCAGCCCCAGAATTTT
TRBD1 | once | TRBJ2-4 | TRBV9 | CASSVGTGGADIQYF | TGTGCCAGCAGCGTAGGGACAGGGGGGGCGGACATTCAGTACTTC
. | medium-sized | TRBJ2-3 | TRBV6-6 | CASSYSRGLASSTDTQYF | TGTGCCAGCAGTTACTCGAGAGGTTTAGCGAGTAGCACAGATACGCAGTATTTT
. | many | TRBJ2-2 | TRBV6-1 | CASSLMGVNTGELFF | TGTGCCAGCAGCCTCATGGGGGTGAACACCGGGGAGCTGTTTTTT
TRBD2 | few | TRBJ2-3 | TRBV12-3/TRBV12-4 | CASSLLREGTQYF | TGTGCCAGCAGTTTACTCCGGGAGGGTACGCAGTATTTT
. | medium-sized | TRBJ2-7 | TRBV20-1 | CSAALQGEQYF | TGCAGTGCCGCCCTGCAAGGCGAGCAGTACTTC